Listed here are 24 T cell receptor beta chains from one sample, sequenced in a study of immune evolution from preneoplasia to lung adenocarcinoma. Here immunoSEQ multiplex PCR was the method, and the copy in TCRdb shows in-frame clones only, minus some. In the table there are thousands of clones, less than 60% of which are singletons. Material for sequencing was FFPE normal lung tissue adjacent to the tumor. Source of these receptors: a person aged 45 to 60 with lung adenocarcinoma.

V gene TRBV28 combines with J gene TRBJ1-6; D is uncertain. This CDR3 region has 14 residues. Germline values: CDR1 MDHEN, CDR2 SYDVKM. Trimming removed 7 bases at V and 5 bases at J, with 12 bases between. This CDR3 is CASKISGNNSPLHF. CDR3 coding DNA: TGTGCCAGCAAGATTAGTGGGAATAATTCACCCCTCCACTTT.

This clone was found once. The chain couples TRBV6-6 to TRBJ2-2, with D perhaps matching TRBD1 (6 bases). The ends were cut back, 6 bases at V and 4 bases at J, with 9 bases in the middle. The CDR3 is 13 amino acids. CDR1 is MNHNY, CDR2 SVGAGI, per germline (reference sequence). Here the CDR3 reads CASRGAGTGELFF. CDR3 coding DNA: TGTGCCAGCAGGGGGGCGGGCACCGGGGAGCTGTTTTTT.

This clone turned up a few times. This rearrangement joins TRBV9 to TRBJ2-1; D unresolved. V was pared by 3 bases and J by 0 bases, with 13 bases between. This CDR3 is built from 16 residues. Germline CDR1 is SGDLS and CDR2 is YYNGEE. The CDR3 region has the DNA TGTGCCAGCAGCGATTTACACCGATCCTCCTACAATGAGCAGTTCTTC. It yields the protein CASSDLHRSSYNEQFF.

Relative to its sample, this clone is large. In nucleotides, the CDR3 is TGTGCCAGCAGCCACTCAGACAGGGGGTCCTATGGCTACACCTTC. It encodes CASSHSDRGSYGYTF. The chain joins TRBV7-9 to TRBJ1-2; 9 bases are shared with TRBD1. The CDR3 is made up of 15 amino acids. V shed 5 bases and J 4 bases; nucleotides not matched to a gene: 8. Germline-derived CDR1 and CDR2 are SEHNR and FQNEAQ (reference sequence).

The V call is TRBV29-1, the J call TRBJ2-3; D gene ambiguous. The CDR3 runs to 12 residues. V lost 5 bases to trimming and J lost 7 bases, with 13 bases between them. Germline V lookup: CDR1 SQVTM, CDR2 ANQGSEA. CDR3 sequence reads: CSVLLRENTQYF. CDR3 bases: TGCAGCGTTTTATTAAGGGAAAATACGCAGTATTTT.

This clone rates as medium-sized. V is TRBV5-1 and J is TRBJ1-6; possible D gene TRBD1, 5 bases. The V and J ends lost 4 bases and 9 bases respectively, with 17 bases between them. This CDR3 is 15 amino acids long. Germline V CDR1 and CDR2: SGHRS, YFSETQ. The CDR3 region has the DNA TGCGCCAGCAGCCCCACGGCAGGGCTCGGTTCACCCCTCCACTTT. Its translation is CASSPTAGLGSPLHF.

The gene calls are TRBV19 and TRBJ1-5; D gene unclear. The CDR3 loop spans 11 amino acids. V lost 9 bases and J 6 bases, leaving 9 bases between the germline ends. Germline V gives CDR1 LNHDA, CDR2 SQIVND (reference sequence). The chain's CDR3 is CARTWGQPQHF. DNA for the CDR3: TGTGCCAGGACTTGGGGTCAGCCCCAGCATTTT.

Relative to its sample, this clone is large (0.1 to 1%). The chain recombines TRBV28 with TRBJ1-1; D remains unclear. The germline CDR1 and CDR2 sequences are MDHEN and SYDVKM. The CDR3 length is 15 residues. The germline V and J ends were trimmed by 3 bases and 1 base, with 12 bases remaining between them. The CDR3 DNA reads as TGTGCCAGCAGTTTGTATGGACGGACGAACACTGAAGCTTTCTTT. Protein sequence: CASSLYGRTNTEAFF.

This clone was recorded only once. This sequence joins TRBV6-6 and TRBJ1-5; D is ambiguous. Looked up from germline, CDR1 is MNHNY and CDR2 is SVGAGI (reference sequence). The CDR3 is 13 residues long. Trimming cost V 5 bases and J 7 bases, with 12 bases left between them. The CDR3 loop is CASSPRDRQPQHF. CDR3 nucleotide sequence: TGTGCCAGCAGTCCGCGTGACCGCCAGCCCCAGCATTTT.

The chain combines TRBV7-8 with TRBJ2-7; D is unresolved. Trimming removed 2 bases at V and 1 base at J, with 9 bases between. Per germline, CDR1 SGHVS and CDR2 FQNEAQ. The CDR3 totals 14 residues. The CDR3 sequence: CASSLSWQSYEQYF. The CDR3 region has the DNA TGTGCCAGCAGCTTAAGTTGGCAATCCTACGAGCAGTACTTC.

The chain combines TRBV6-1 with TRBJ2-7, with D unresolved. Germline V gene sequence: CDR1 MNHNS, CDR2 SASEGT. The CDR3 length is 11 residues. Trimming left V 8 bases short and J 4 bases short, with 9 bases between. The DNA for the CDR3 is TGTGCCAGCCGAGTAGATTACGAGCAGTACTTC. It yields the protein CASRVDYEQYF.

The CDR3 region has the DNA TGTGCCAGCAGGTCGGGAGCCTTGGTCTATTGGAGCTACACCTTC. Translating gives CASRSGALVYWSYTF. V usage is TRBV5-8 and J usage is TRBJ1-2; unclear D gene. Germline V CDR1 and CDR2: SGHTS, YDEGEE. The V end lost 5 bases, the J end lost 9 bases, and 23 bases lay between the germline ends. The CDR3 length is 15 residues.

Here the CDR3 reads CASSISRDRAEQYF. The CDR3 DNA follows: TGTGCCAGCAGCATCAGCCGGGACAGGGCCGAGCAGTACTTC. The chain links TRBV7-9 to TRBJ2-7; 9 bases map to TRBD1. CDR3 size: 14 residues. CDR1 is SEHNR, CDR2 FQNEAQ, per germline (reference sequence). The J segment lost 6 bases and the V segment lost 5 bases, leaving 8 bases of the junction unmatched.

The CDR3 DNA is TGTGCCAGCAGACCCCTCAGGGGAGGAGCTGAAGCTTTCTTT. It translates to CASRPLRGGAEAFF. This rearrangement joins TRBV7-6 to TRBJ1-1, with D possibly being TRBD1 (6 bases). The CDR3 is made up of 14 amino acids. Germline CDR1 reads SGHVS; CDR2 reads FNYEAQ. V lost 6 bases, J lost 6 bases, and 17 bases lay in between.

The rearrangement links TRBV7-9 to TRBJ2-5; tentatively, D is TRBD2 (6 bases). CDR1 SEHNR and CDR2 FQNEAQ come from the germline V gene (reference sequence). This CDR3 comprises 15 residues. With 2 bases removed from V and 1 base from J, the gap between germline ends came to 11 bases. DNA for the CDR3: TGTGCCAGCAGCTTACAGGCGGGGTTCCAAGAGACCCAGTACTTC. Protein product: CASSLQAGFQETQYF.

This rearrangement joins TRBV7-3 to TRBJ1-1, with D maybe TRBD1 (6 bases). This CDR3 has 13 amino acids. Trimming removed 5 bases from V and 2 bases from J, with 9 bases in between. Germline values: CDR1 SGHTA, CDR2 FQGTGA. CDR3 nucleotides: TGTGCCAGCAGCGATGGGGGCAACACTGAAGCTTTCTTT. It specifies CASSDGGNTEAFF.

This clone is large. V and J are TRBV28 and TRBJ1-5; the match to TRBD1 covers 7 bases. The V gene end was trimmed by 7 bases and the J gene end by 6 bases; junction bases not matched to a gene: 15. The germline V gene encodes CDR1 MDHEN and CDR2 SYDVKM. This CDR3 has 16 amino acids. In nucleotides, the CDR3 is TGTGCCAGCAATCGGGCGTTGGTAGGGGGCCGTCAGCCCCAGCATTTT. The encoded protein is CASNRALVGGRQPQHF.

Only a few counts were recorded for this clone. The rearrangement uses TRBV5-4 and TRBJ2-5, with D maybe TRBD1 (6 bases). Trimming left V 4 bases short and J 2 bases short, with 12 bases between. CDR3 size: 14 residues. Germline V lookup: CDR1 SGHNT, CDR2 YYREEE (reference sequence). The CDR3 DNA reads TGTGCCAGCAGCCCGGACAGCCGACAAGAGACCCAGTACTTC. This codes for CASSPDSRQETQYF.

This chain uses TRBV5-8 with TRBJ2-7, with D possibly being TRBD1 (6 bases). V shed 5 bases and J shed 7 bases, with 22 bases lying between them. The germline V gene has CDR1 SGHTS and CDR2 YDEGEE. The CDR3 consists of 15 residues. The CDR3 nucleotides read TGTGCCAGCAGGGCCCCAGGACAGTTAAGGGGAGAGCAGTACTTC. Amino acid sequence: CASRAPGQLRGEQYF.

The chain employs TRBV4-1 and TRBJ1-2; D gene uncertain. V was pared by 4 bases and J by 4 bases, with 10 bases between. The germline V gene encodes CDR1 MGHRA and CDR2 YSYEKL. The CDR3 contains 13 residues. CDR3: CASSLIGSYGYTF. CDR3 DNA sequence: TGCGCCAGCAGCCTTATCGGGAGCTATGGCTACACCTTC.

In this sample, this clone turned up a few times. The V gene is TRBV30, the J gene TRBJ1-5; D is possibly TRBD1 (6 bases). V was cut by 0 bases and J by 6 bases, with 9 bases left in between. This CDR3 has 13 residues. In germline, CDR1 is GTSNPN, CDR2 SVGIG (reference sequence). The CDR3 coding sequence is TGTGCCTGGAGTGTACAGGGAACTCAGCCCCAGCATTTT. Amino acid sequence: CAWSVQGTQPQHF.

This chain joins TRBV30 and TRBJ1-5; D gene uncertain. With 0 bases removed from V and 2 bases from J, the gap between germline ends came to 5 bases. CDR3 length: 13 amino acids. Germline CDR1 reads GTSNPN; CDR2 reads SVGIG (reference sequence). The CDR3 sequence: CAWSVAGNQPQHF. The CDR3 nucleotides read TGTGCCTGGAGTGTCGCGGGCAATCAGCCCCAGCATTTT.

In its sample, this clone was seen a few times. The chain combines TRBV4-1 with TRBJ2-7; 7 bases map to TRBD1. The length of the CDR3 is 14 residues. Trimming at V came to 4 bases and at J to 3 bases, leaving 6 bases not matched to a gene. Germline V gene data show CDR1 as MGHRA and CDR2 as YSYEKL. CDR3: CASSPEDRHYEQYF. CDR3 nucleotides: TGCGCCAGCAGCCCTGAGGACAGGCACTACGAGCAGTACTTC.

The rearrangement joins TRBV30 to TRBJ1-2, with D perhaps matching TRBD1 (6 bases). CDR1 GTSNPN and CDR2 SVGIG come from the germline V gene (reference sequence). The V end was cut by 2 bases, the J end by 8 bases, with 9 bases between. The CDR3 covers 11 residues. CDR3 DNA sequence: TGTGCCTGGAGTTTACAGGGCGGCTACACCTTC. Translating gives CAWSLQGGYTF.